This T cell receptor (beta chain) derives from a study of Graves' ophthalmopathy and Graves' hyperthyroidism. Amplification of TCR beta CDR3 regions used RNA transcripts. HTBI-primed first-round RT-PCR preceded second-round multiplex PCR. TCRdb itself ran the multiplex PCR reads through MiXCR, one entry per CDR3 protein. The sample holds around 590,000 distinct CDR3 sequences, about 40% seen once. As to this clonotype: A read error may produce the germline difference seen at one junction end.

CDR3 size: 13 residues. Germline V gene lookup returns CDR1 SGDLS and CDR2 YYNGEE. Each hyperthyroidism patient was newly diagnosed, with under 2 months' duration, and aged 18 to 65. The clonotype originates from an adult man with Graves' hyperthyroidism. Source material: peripheral blood or thyroid tissue (not recorded which). The J gene is TRBJ2-7, the V gene TRBV9; 7 bases line up with TRBD1. CDR3 sequence (DNA): TGCGCCAGCAGCTTGACCGGACAGGACGAGCAGTACTTC. Its protein product is CASSLTGQDEQYF.